This entry describes one TCR beta chain. This sample was taken from a study of blood T cell repertoires in COVID-19. Some clones are missing from TCRdb's copy, which holds only in-frame ones; the method was immunoSEQ multiplex PCR. The sample lists about 53,000 clones, 86% occurring once. The sample comprised peripheral blood. The clonotype was recovered from an elderly man with acute or convalescent COVID-19.

CDR3 nucleotides: TGTGCCACCAGTGACACGACAGGAAACTATGGCTACACCTTC. Residues: CATSDTTGNYGYTF. J is TRBJ1-2 and V is TRBV24-1; D perhaps matches TRBD1 (6 bases). CDR3 length: 14 residues. Germline lookup yields CDR1 KGHDR and CDR2 SFDVKD. Trimming took off 4 bases at V and 2 bases at J, with 10 bases between the two ends.